The 22 T cell receptor beta chains in this list originate from one sample, sequenced in a study of T cells after yellow fever vaccination. TCRdb redid the calling of the 5' RACE reads with MiXCR, one entry per CDR3 protein. The sample consists of around 310,000 distinct CDR3 sequences, 3.5% to 5% of them appearing once. The input for sequencing was PBMCs, taken 15 days after the yellow fever booster vaccination. These receptors were obtained from a man aged 18-30 years who received the YFV17D yellow fever vaccine.

This clonotype was seen at least ten times. CDR3 region: CASSPPLRLAGALGTQYF. CDR3 coding DNA: TGTGCCAGCAGTCCCCCACTTCGACTAGCGGGGGCCCTAGGGACGCAGTATTTT. V gene TRBV12-3 or TRBV12-4 combines with J gene TRBJ2-3; TRBD2 matches 12 bases. The CDR3 runs to 18 residues. The V and J ends lost 5 bases and 9 bases, in that order; junction bases with no gene match: 18.

In DNA form, the CDR3 reads TGCGCCAGCAGCCAAGAAGTGGATTTTGGAGGAGCGGTTGGGGAAAAACTGTTTTTT. It specifies CASSQEVDFGGAVGEKLFF. The chain has TRBV4-3 and TRBJ1-4; D remains ambiguous. V lost 0 bases and J lost 8, with 25 bases in between. Looked up from germline, CDR1 is LGHNA and CDR2 is YSLEER. The CDR3 length is 19 residues.

The table lists this clonotype with many counts. J is TRBJ2-1 and V is TRBV5-1; 8 positions agree with TRBD1. V was clipped by 7 bases and J by 10 bases; unmatched bases: 16. The CDR3 totals 15 residues. Germline V gene sequence: CDR1 SGHRS, CDR2 YFSETQ. The CDR3 sequence is CASCVRDRLSPEQFF. CDR3 bases: TGCGCCAGCTGTGTCCGGGACAGGCTGAGTCCAGAGCAGTTCTTC.

This clonotype has a count of ten or more. The chain uses TRBV7-9 and TRBJ1-1, with TRBD1 matching 7 bases. The V and J ends lost 5 bases and 4 bases, in that order; junction bases with no gene match: 10. The germline V gene has CDR1 SEHNR and CDR2 FQNEAQ (reference sequence). This CDR3 spans 15 amino acids. The CDR3 nucleotides read TGTGCCAGCAGCCCCACGACAGGGTGGAGCACTGAAGCTTTCTTT. Translated, it gives CASSPTTGWSTEAFF.

The rearrangement links TRBV5-1 to TRBJ2-3; 8 bases map to TRBD2. This CDR3 comprises 16 residues. In germline, CDR1 is SGHRS, CDR2 YFSETQ. With 3 bases clipped from V and 2 bases from J, the junction kept 8 bases outside the gene matches. CDR3 residues: CASSSERGRYTDTQYF. CDR3 coding DNA: TGCGCCAGCAGCTCCGAGCGGGGGCGATACACAGATACGCAGTATTTT.

This clonotype was recorded once. The junction departs from germline at one end; a sequencing error may be responsible. The chain combines TRBV18 with TRBJ1-2; TRBD1 aligns across 12 bases. CDR3 size: 15 residues. Per the germline V gene, CDR1 is KGHSH and CDR2 is LQKENI. CDR3 sequence reads: CDSSPGTGGDYGYTF. For the CDR3, the DNA is TGTGACAGCTCCCCCGGGACAGGGGGCGACTATGGCTACACCTTC.

This clonotype showed up many times. This chain connects TRBV28 to TRBJ2-7; D gene uncertain. Trimming shortened V by 3 bases and J by 1 base, and 7 bases separated the two germline ends. CDR1 and CDR2 from the germline V gene are MDHEN and SYDVKM. The CDR3 has 13 amino acids. The DNA of the CDR3 is TGTGCCAGCAGTTTCCGGGCATCCTACGAGCAGTACGTC. Its translation: CASSFRASYEQYV.

V is TRBV6-5 and J is TRBJ2-2; no clear D gene. V dropped 2 bases and J dropped 6 bases, with 7 bases sitting between them. CDR3 size: 13 residues. Germline CDR1 and CDR2: MNHEY and SVGAGI. CDR3 nucleotides: TGTGCCAGCAGTTACGGATCGGCCGGGGAGCTGTTTTTT. This translates into CASSYGSAGELFF.

V gene TRBV7-2 combines with J gene TRBJ2-3; 10 bases agree with TRBD2. Germline V CDR1 and CDR2: SGHTA, FQGNSA. The trim removed 5 bases at V and 1 base at J, leaving 3 bases unmatched. The CDR3 spans 15 residues. In DNA form, the CDR3 reads TGTGCCAGCAGCCACGGGACTAGCGGCACAGATACGCAGTATTTT. Translating gives CASSHGTSGTDTQYF.

This clonotype was counted at least ten times. V gene TRBV12-3 or TRBV12-4 combines with J gene TRBJ2-5; possibly TRBD1 or TRBD2 for D (5 bases each). V dropped 9 bases and J dropped 5 bases, with 16 bases sitting between them. The CDR3 is made up of 13 amino acids. CDR3 amino acids: CASGGPGWETQYF. Here the CDR3 DNA reads TGTGCCAGTGGGGGTCCGGGGTGGGAGACCCAGTACTTC.

In DNA, the CDR3 is TGTGCCAGTCGCCGTCGGGCGGGGAAGGCAGATACGCAGTATTTT. Residues: CASRRRAGKADTQYF. The rearrangement links TRBV2 to TRBJ2-3; D possibly corresponds to TRBD2 (6 bases). Trimming left V 9 bases short and J 4 bases short, with 20 bases between. The CDR3 runs 15 residues. Germline loops: CDR1 SNHLY, CDR2 FYNNEI.

Ten or more counts support this clonotype. This chain joins TRBV12-3 or TRBV12-4 and TRBJ2-5, with TRBD2 matching over 11 bases. The CDR3 extends over 16 amino acids. Trimming at V came to 2 bases and at J to 2 bases, leaving 4 bases not matched to a gene. CDR3 coding DNA: TGTGCCAGCAGTTTATTACTAGCGGGGGTGCAAGAGACCCAGTACTTC. Translating gives CASSLLLAGVQETQYF.

This clonotype was recorded a few times. This chain connects TRBV28 to TRBJ1-4; TRBD1 is a possible D gene (5 bases). Trimming took off 6 bases at V and 5 bases at J, with 16 bases between the two ends. Germline V gene sequence: CDR1 MDHEN, CDR2 SYDVKM. This CDR3 has 15 residues. As DNA, the CDR3 is TGTGCCAGCAGGGGGTACGGGGGGATGAATGAAAAACTGTTTTTT. Its translation: CASRGYGGMNEKLFF.

This clonotype was counted at least ten times. The V call is TRBV10-3, the J call TRBJ2-3, with D possibly being TRBD1 (6 bases). Germline CDR1 ENHRY, CDR2 SYGVKD. The CDR3 runs to 13 residues. Trimming left V 8 bases short and J 4 bases short, with 13 bases between. CDR3 nucleotides: TGTGCCATCGGTGGGGCAGGGGCAGATACGCAGTATTTT. It specifies CAIGGAGADTQYF.

V and J are TRBV5-1 and TRBJ1-2; TRBD1 aligns across 8 bases. CDR3 length equals 14 residues. The junction had 3 bases not matched to a gene; V was cut back by 4 bases and J by 1 base. In germline, CDR1 is SGHRS, CDR2 YFSETQ. CDR3 protein: CASSRTGNNYGYTF. The DNA of the CDR3 is TGCGCCAGCAGCAGGACAGGGAATAACTATGGCTACACCTTC.

This sequence joins TRBV6-4 and TRBJ2-3; D perhaps matches TRBD1 (5 bases). Germline V gene data show CDR1 as MRHNA and CDR2 as SNTAGT. CDR3 length: 14 amino acids. Trimming took 4 bases from V and 0 from J, leaving 8 bases between them. The CDR3 bases are TGTGCCAGCAGTGCGGACACTAGCACAGATACGCAGTATTTT. This translates into CASSADTSTDTQYF.

This clonotype was counted only a few times. The gene calls are TRBV12-3 or TRBV12-4 and TRBJ2-3, with D perhaps matching TRBD2 (5 bases). The CDR3 sequence is 14 residues long. Deletions cut 6 bases from V and 5 bases from J, with 15 bases between. The CDR3 nucleotides are TGTGCCAGCAGGGCGGAAGCGGCAGTAGATACGCAGTATTTT. Protein product: CASRAEAAVDTQYF.

This clonotype was found many times. The V and J genes are TRBV7-2 and TRBJ2-7, with 11 positions matching TRBD2. Germline V gene data show CDR1 as SGHTA and CDR2 as FQGNSA. The V segment lost 5 bases and the J segment 2 bases; nucleotides outside the gene matches: 8. The CDR3 totals 16 residues. CDR3 amino acids: CASSLYRTSGPYEQYF. In DNA, the CDR3 is TGTGCCAGCAGCCTATACCGGACTAGCGGGCCCTACGAGCAGTACTTC.

This chain links TRBV4-3 with TRBJ1-6; D is ambiguous. Trimming cost V 3 bases and J 6 bases, with 9 bases left between them. CDR1 is LGHNA, CDR2 YSLEER, per germline. The CDR3 sequence is 14 residues long. CDR3 DNA sequence: TGCGCCAGCAGCCAGGGTCGGGGTAATTCACCCCTCCACTTT. It encodes CASSQGRGNSPLHF.

The chain recombines TRBV29-1 with TRBJ2-1, with TRBD1 identical over 8 bases. Germline CDR1 SQVTM, CDR2 ANQGSEA. The ends lost 4 bases at V and 3 bases at J; junction bases unmatched: 2. The CDR3 runs to 13 residues. The CDR3 sequence is CSVADRGYNEQFF. For the CDR3, the DNA is TGCAGCGTTGCAGACAGGGGCTACAATGAGCAGTTCTTC.

This clonotype has just a few counts. The chain couples TRBV7-2 to TRBJ2-7; possible D gene TRBD1, 5 bases. Trimming shortened V by 6 bases and J by 0 bases, and 18 bases separated the two germline ends. Germline assignment: CDR1 SGHTA and CDR2 FQGNSA. CDR3 length equals 16 residues. The CDR3 here is CASSYLPGSSSYEQYF. CDR3 in DNA: TGTGCCAGCAGTTACCTTCCAGGGTCTAGCTCCTACGAGCAGTACTTC.

The chain is built from TRBV12-3 or TRBV12-4 and TRBJ2-5, with TRBD2 matching 9 bases. The CDR3 loop spans 19 amino acids. The trim removed 0 bases at V and 2 bases at J, leaving 13 bases unmatched. The DNA for the CDR3 is TGTGCCAGCAGTTTAGCTGGGGTCCTAGCGGGGCTTTCACAAGAGACCCAGTACTTC. Amino acids: CASSLAGVLAGLSQETQYF.